This note documents a single T cell receptor (beta chain) sequence. The CDR3 extends over 13 amino acids. The V end lost 6 bases, the J end lost 8 bases, and 14 bases lay between the germline ends. Germline CDR1 reads SGHRS; CDR2 reads YFSETQ. This entry is derived from a study of memory CD4+ T cells and cytomegalovirus serostatus. Study information: Healthy Belgian adult donors included fewer than 10 CMV-positive and fewer than 25 CMV-negative people.

The sort gate was single viable CD3+CD4+CD8-CD45RO+ cells for memory CD4+ T cells. Donors' CMV status reflects serum IgG against pp150, pp28, p38, p52. Measured with immunoSEQ multiplex PCR; TCRdb has only the in-frame clones, and not every one. The top ten hold less than 1.3% of the sample, which has around 25,000 clones, roughly three quarters seen once. The sequenced sample was memory CD4+ T cells from blood. The chain links TRBV5-1 to TRBJ2-2, with D possibly matching TRBD1 (5 bases). The clonotype comes from an adult in good health and CMV-seronegative. The CDR3 nucleotides are TGCGCCAGCACGGATCAGGGTTTGGGGGAGCTGTTTTTT. This encodes CASTDQGLGELFF.